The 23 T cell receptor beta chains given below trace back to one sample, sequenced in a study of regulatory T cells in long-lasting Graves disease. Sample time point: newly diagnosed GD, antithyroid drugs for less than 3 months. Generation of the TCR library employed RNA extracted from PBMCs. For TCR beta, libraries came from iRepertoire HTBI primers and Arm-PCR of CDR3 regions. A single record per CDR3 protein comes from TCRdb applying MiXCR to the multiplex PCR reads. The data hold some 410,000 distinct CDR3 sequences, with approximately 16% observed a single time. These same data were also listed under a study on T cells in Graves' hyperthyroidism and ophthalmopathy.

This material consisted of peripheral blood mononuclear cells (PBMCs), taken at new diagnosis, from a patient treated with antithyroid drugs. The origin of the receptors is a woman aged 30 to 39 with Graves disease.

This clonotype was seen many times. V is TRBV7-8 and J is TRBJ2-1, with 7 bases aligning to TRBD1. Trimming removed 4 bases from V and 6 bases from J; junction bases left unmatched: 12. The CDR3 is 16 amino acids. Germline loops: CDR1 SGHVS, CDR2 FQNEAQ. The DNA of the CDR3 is TGTGCCAGCAGCTCACCGACAGGGTTCAGGGGCAATGAGCAGTTCTTC. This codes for CASSSPTGFRGNEQFF.

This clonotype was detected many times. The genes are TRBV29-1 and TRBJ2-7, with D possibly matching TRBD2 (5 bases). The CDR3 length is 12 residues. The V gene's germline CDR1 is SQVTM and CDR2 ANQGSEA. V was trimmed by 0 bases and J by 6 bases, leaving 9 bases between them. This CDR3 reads CSVEDGGTEQYF. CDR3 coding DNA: TGCAGCGTTGAAGATGGAGGAACCGAGCAGTACTTC.

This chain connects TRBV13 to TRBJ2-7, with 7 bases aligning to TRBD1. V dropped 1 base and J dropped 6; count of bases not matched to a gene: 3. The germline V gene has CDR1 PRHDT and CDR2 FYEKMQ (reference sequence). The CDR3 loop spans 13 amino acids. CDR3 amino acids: CASSLEGASEQYF. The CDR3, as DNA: TGTGCCAGCAGCTTAGAGGGGGCCAGCGAGCAGTACTTC.

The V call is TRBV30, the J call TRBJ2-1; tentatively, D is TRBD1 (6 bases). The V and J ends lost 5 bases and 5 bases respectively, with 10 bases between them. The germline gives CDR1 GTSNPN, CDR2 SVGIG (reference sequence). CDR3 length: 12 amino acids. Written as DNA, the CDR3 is TGTGCCTGGGCTGGGACAAACAATGAGCAGTTCTTC. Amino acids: CAWAGTNNEQFF.

CDR3 region: CSLLPGTGTYGYTF. The CDR3 nucleotides read TGCAGCTTATTACCCGGGACAGGAACCTATGGCTACACCTTC. The gene calls are TRBV29-1 and TRBJ1-2; 8 bases are a match to TRBD1. Unmatched junction bases numbered 12, after V lost 8 bases and J lost 4 bases. Germline V gene lookup returns CDR1 SQVTM and CDR2 ANQGSEA. This CDR3 region has 14 residues.

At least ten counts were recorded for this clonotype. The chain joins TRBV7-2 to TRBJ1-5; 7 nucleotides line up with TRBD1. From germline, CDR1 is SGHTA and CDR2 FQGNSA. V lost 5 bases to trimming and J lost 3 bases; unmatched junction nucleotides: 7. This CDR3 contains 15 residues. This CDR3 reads CASSPQGVLNQPQHF. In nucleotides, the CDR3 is TGTGCCAGCAGCCCGCAGGGGGTCCTCAATCAGCCCCAGCATTTT.

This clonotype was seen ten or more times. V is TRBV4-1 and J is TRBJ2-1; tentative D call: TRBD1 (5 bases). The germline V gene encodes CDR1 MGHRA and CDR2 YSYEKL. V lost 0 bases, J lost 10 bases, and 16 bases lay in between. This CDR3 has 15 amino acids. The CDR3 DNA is TGCGCCAGCAGCCAAGACCGGGTTCAGGGTCGCGAGCAGTTCTTC. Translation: CASSQDRVQGREQFF.

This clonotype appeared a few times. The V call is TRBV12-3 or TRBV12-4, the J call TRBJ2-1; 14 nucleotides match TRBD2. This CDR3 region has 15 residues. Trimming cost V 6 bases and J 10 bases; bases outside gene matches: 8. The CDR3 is CASSSGLAGAEEQFF. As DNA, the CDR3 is TGTGCCAGCAGCTCGGGACTAGCGGGAGCGGAAGAGCAGTTCTTC.

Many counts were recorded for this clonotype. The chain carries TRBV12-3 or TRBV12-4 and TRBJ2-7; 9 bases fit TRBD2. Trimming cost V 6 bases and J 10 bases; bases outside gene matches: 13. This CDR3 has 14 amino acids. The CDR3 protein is CASRSSGRRGRQYF. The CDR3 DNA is TGTGCCAGCAGGAGTAGCGGGAGAAGGGGTCGACAGTACTTC.

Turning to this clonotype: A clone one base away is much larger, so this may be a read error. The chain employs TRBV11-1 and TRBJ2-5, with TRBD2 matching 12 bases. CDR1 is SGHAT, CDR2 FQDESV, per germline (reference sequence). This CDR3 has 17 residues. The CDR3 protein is CTSSLRTSGIAWETQYF. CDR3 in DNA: TGTACCAGCAGCCTCCGGACTAGCGGGATCGCCTGGGAGACCCAGTACTTC.

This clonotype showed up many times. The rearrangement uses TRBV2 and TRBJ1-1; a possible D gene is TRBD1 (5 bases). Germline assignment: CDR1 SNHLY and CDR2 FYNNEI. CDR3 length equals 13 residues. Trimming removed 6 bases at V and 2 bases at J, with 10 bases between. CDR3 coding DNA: TGTGCCAGCAGGACGACAGTAAACACTGAAGCTTTCTTT. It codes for CASRTTVNTEAFF.

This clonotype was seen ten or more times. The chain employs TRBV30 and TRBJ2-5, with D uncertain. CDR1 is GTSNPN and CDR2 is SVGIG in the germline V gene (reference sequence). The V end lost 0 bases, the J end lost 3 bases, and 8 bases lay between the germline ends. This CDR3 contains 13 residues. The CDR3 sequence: CAWSVHNEETQYF. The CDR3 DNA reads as TGTGCCTGGAGTGTACACAACGAAGAGACCCAGTACTTC.

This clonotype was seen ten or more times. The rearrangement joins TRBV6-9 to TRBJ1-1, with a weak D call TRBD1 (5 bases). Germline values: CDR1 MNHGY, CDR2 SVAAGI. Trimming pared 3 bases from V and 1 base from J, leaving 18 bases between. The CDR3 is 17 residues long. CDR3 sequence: CASSYPPGQAGNTEAFF. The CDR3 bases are TGTGCCAGCAGTTACCCGCCGGGGCAGGCCGGGAACACTGAAGCTTTCTTT.

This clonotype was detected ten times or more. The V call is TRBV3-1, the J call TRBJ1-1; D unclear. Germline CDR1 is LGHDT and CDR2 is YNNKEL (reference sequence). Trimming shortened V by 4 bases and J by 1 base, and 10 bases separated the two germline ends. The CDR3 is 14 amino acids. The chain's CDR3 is CASSPHAGNTEAFF. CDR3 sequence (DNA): TGTGCCAGCAGCCCCCACGCCGGGAACACTGAAGCTTTCTTT.

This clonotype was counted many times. The CDR3 DNA sequence: TGTGCCTGGAGTAGGACAGGGGTCGAAGAAAAACTGTTTTTT. It translates to CAWSRTGVEEKLFF. This chain links TRBV30 with TRBJ1-4, with 9 bases aligning to TRBD1. The CDR3 is 14 residues long. Germline V lookup: CDR1 GTSNPN, CDR2 SVGIG (reference sequence). J lost 8 bases, V lost 2 bases, and 6 bases had no gene match.

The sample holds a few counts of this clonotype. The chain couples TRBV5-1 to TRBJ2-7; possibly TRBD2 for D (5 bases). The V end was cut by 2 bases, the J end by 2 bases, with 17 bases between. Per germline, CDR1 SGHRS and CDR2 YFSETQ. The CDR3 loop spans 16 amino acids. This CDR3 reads CASSLSVSGETYEQYF. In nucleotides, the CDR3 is TGCGCCAGCAGCTTAAGTGTTTCCGGGGAAACCTACGAGCAGTACTTC.

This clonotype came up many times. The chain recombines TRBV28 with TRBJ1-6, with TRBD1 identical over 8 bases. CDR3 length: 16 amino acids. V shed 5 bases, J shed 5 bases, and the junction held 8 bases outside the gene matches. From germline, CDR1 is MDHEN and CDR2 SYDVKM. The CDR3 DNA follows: TGTGCCAGCAGTACCCCTCGGACAGGGAATAATTCACCCCTCCACTTT. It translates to CASSTPRTGNNSPLHF.

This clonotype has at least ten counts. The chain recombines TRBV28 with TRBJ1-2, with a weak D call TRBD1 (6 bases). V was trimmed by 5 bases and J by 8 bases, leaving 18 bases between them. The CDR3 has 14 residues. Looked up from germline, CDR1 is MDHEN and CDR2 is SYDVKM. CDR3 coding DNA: TGTGCCAGCAGTCCCCTGAGGGGGGGCGGGGGCTACACCTTC. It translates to CASSPLRGGGGYTF.

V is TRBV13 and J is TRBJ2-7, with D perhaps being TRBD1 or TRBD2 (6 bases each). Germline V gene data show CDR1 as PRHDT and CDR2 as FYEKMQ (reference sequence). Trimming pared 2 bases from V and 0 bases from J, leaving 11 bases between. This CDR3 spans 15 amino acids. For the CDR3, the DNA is TGTGCCAGCAGCTTAAGGGGGGACTTCTCCTACGAGCAGTACTTC. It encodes CASSLRGDFSYEQYF. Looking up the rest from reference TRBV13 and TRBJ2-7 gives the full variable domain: AAGVIQSPRHLIKEKRETATLKCYPIPRHDTVYWYQQGPGQDPQFLISFYEKMQSDKGSIPDRFSAQQFSDYHSELNMSSLELGDSALYFCASSLRGDFSYEQYFGPGTRLTVT.

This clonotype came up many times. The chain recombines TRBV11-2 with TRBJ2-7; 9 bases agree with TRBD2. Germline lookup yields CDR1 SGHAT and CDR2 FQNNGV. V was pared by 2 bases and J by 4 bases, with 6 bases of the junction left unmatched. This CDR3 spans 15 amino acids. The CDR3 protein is CASSLHRTSAYEQYF. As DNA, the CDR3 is TGTGCCAGCAGCTTACATCGGACTAGCGCATACGAGCAGTACTTC.

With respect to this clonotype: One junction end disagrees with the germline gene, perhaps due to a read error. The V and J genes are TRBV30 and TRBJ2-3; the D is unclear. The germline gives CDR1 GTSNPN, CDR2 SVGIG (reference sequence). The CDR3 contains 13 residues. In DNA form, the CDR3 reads TGTACCTGGAACCTACAAGGGCTTGATACGCAGTATTTT. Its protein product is CTWNLQGLDTQYF. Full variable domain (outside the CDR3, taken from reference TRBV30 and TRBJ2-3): SQTIHQWPATLVQPVGSPLSLECTVEGTSNPNLYWYRQAAGRGLQLLFYSVGIGQISSEVPQNLSASRPQDRQFILSSKKLLLSDSGFYLCTWNLQGLDTQYFGPGTRLTVL.

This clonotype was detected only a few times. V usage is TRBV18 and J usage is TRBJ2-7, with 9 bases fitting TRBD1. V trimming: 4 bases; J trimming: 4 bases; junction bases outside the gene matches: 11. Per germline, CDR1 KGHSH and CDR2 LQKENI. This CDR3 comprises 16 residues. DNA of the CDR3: TGTGCCAGCTCACTACTCCCCGGGACAGGGATATACGAGCAGTACTTC. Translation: CASSLLPGTGIYEQYF.

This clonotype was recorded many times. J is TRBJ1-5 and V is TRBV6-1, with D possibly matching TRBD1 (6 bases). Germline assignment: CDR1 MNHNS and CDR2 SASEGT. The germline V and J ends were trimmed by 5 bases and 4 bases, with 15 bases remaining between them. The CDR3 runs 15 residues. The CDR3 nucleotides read TGTGCCAGCAGTAGACAACAGGGTGGAAATCAGCCCCAGCATTTT. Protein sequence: CASSRQQGGNQPQHF.